The next 32 T cell receptor beta chains were all read from a single sample in a study of T cells in Graves' hyperthyroidism and ophthalmopathy. The TCR beta CDR3 regions underwent amplification using RNA transcripts as the source. Initially, a first-round RT-PCR of the TCR CDR3 employed the HTBI primer set. TCRdb re-analysed the multiplex PCR reads in MiXCR, keeping a single row per CDR3 protein. This sample has 560,000 or so distinct CDR3 sequences, with about 45% found just once. Sequencing used peripheral blood or thyroid tissue (not recorded which). These receptors all come from a young woman with Graves' hyperthyroidism.

This clonotype was picked up a small number of times. The chain combines TRBV20-1 with TRBJ2-7; weak D call: TRBD2 (5 bases). The length of the CDR3 is 13 residues. From germline, CDR1 is DFQATT and CDR2 SNEGSKA (reference sequence). For the CDR3, the DNA is TGCAGCGGAACGGGATCCTTCTCCTACGAGCAGTACTTC. Protein sequence: CSGTGSFSYEQYF.

A remark on this clonotype: This is likely a read error, given that the CDR3 carries no conserved phenylalanine or tryptophan at its end. The limits of the CDR3 on the DNA are not certain, so only TCRdb's listed CDR3 is given. The chain links TRBV29-1 to TRBJ1-1; the table's D call TRBD1 went unverified against the DNA. The CDR3 is 11 residues long, counting both termini. CDR1 is SQVTM, CDR2 ANQGSEA, per germline. CDR3 residues: CSVLSRGQANY.

CDR3 loop: CARTGIEAFF. CDR3 nucleotide sequence: TGCGCCAGGACAGGGATTGAAGCTTTCTTT. The chain uses TRBV5-1 and TRBJ1-1; 7 bases agree with TRBD1. V shed 8 bases and J 7 bases; nucleotides not matched to a gene: 2. The CDR3 runs 10 residues. Germline V gene sequence: CDR1 SGHRS, CDR2 YFSETQ.

The V call is TRBV6-1, the J call TRBJ1-5; a possible D gene is TRBD1 (5 bases). The CDR3 consists of 13 residues. V was shortened by 6 bases and J by 5 bases, with 11 bases between the two germline ends. Looked up from germline, CDR1 is MNHNS and CDR2 is SASEGT. The CDR3 region is CASSRRGHQPQHF. CDR3 in DNA: TGTGCCAGCAGCCGGCGGGGCCATCAGCCCCAGCATTTT.

V usage is TRBV10-3 and J usage is TRBJ2-7; 8 bases are shared with TRBD2. V lost 10 bases and J lost 4; bases outside the gene matches: 24. The CDR3 spans 18 residues. CDR1 is ENHRY and CDR2 is SYGVKD in the germline V gene. The CDR3 bases are TGTGCCAGCACCCCCTCGGGTAGCGGGATCCCCCACTCTTACGAGCAGTACTTC. The encoded protein is CASTPSGSGIPHSYEQYF.

This clonotype has ten or more counts. The V call is TRBV2, the J call TRBJ2-5, with TRBD2 identical over 8 bases. The ends lost 0 bases at V and 5 bases at J; junction bases unmatched: 8. CDR1 SNHLY and CDR2 FYNNEI come from the germline V gene. This CDR3 is built from 16 residues. This chain's CDR3 is CASSEASGRGMETQYF. CDR3 DNA: TGTGCCAGCAGTGAAGCCAGCGGGAGAGGAATGGAGACCCAGTACTTC.

Ten or more counts support this clonotype. This chain joins TRBV29-1 and TRBJ2-7; no clear D. Germline V gene sequence: CDR1 SQVTM, CDR2 ANQGSEA. The ends were cut back, 3 bases at V and 2 bases at J, with 11 bases in the middle. The CDR3 extends over 13 amino acids. The CDR3 nucleotides are TGCAGCGTTGAGGCCGAAACAGCCTACGAGCAGTACTTC. Translated, it gives CSVEAETAYEQYF.

This clonotype has at least ten counts. The V call is TRBV14, the J call TRBJ1-4, with 10 bases fitting TRBD1. V trimming: 5 bases; J trimming: 11 bases; junction bases outside the gene matches: 5. The CDR3 consists of 13 residues. Germline V gene data show CDR1 as SGHDN and CDR2 as FVKESK. CDR3 residues: CASSFRDRGKLFF. The CDR3 nucleotides read TGTGCCAGCAGCTTCCGGGACAGGGGTAAACTGTTTTTT. Drawing the rest from reference TRBV14 and TRBJ1-4, the complete variable domain is EAGVTQFPSHSVIEKGQTVTLRCDPISGHDNLYWYRRVMGKEIKFLLHFVKESKQDESGMPNNRFLAERTGGTYSTLKVQPAELEDSGVYFCASSFRDRGKLFFGSGTQLSVL.

The rearrangement uses TRBV5-1 and TRBJ2-7; either TRBD1 or TRBD2 may fit D (7 bases each). The V and J ends lost 5 bases and 4 bases respectively, with 16 bases between them. Germline CDR1 SGHRS, CDR2 YFSETQ. This CDR3 has 14 residues. The DNA for the CDR3 is TGCGCCAGCAGGTATACAGGGGAGGGATACGAGCAGTACTTC. This translates into CASRYTGEGYEQYF.

V is TRBV15 and J is TRBJ2-6; D call uncertain. Germline loops: CDR1 LNHNV, CDR2 YYDKDF (reference sequence). CDR3 length equals 15 residues. Between the trimmed V and J ends, which lost 3 bases and 0 bases, there was a span of 6 bases. As DNA, the CDR3 is TGTGCCACCAGCAGCCCGCACTCTGGGGCCAACGTCCTGACTTTC. It translates to CATSSPHSGANVLTF.

The rearrangement uses TRBV10-3 and TRBJ1-6, with 9 bases that match TRBD1. J was trimmed by 9 bases and V by 6 bases; bases with no gene match: 9. CDR3 length equals 15 residues. From germline, CDR1 is ENHRY and CDR2 SYGVKD. CDR3 residues: CAIRLQGAESSPLHF. DNA for the CDR3: TGTGCCATCAGACTACAGGGGGCGGAAAGTTCACCCCTCCACTTT.

This clonotype showed up just a few times. The V and J genes are TRBV2 and TRBJ1-6; D possibly corresponds to TRBD1 (6 bases). Trimming shortened V by 6 bases and J by 10 bases, and 22 bases separated the two germline ends. The CDR3 loop spans 16 amino acids. Germline-derived CDR1 and CDR2 are SNHLY and FYNNEI. The CDR3 protein is CASSQGRGRGDSPLHF. In DNA form, the CDR3 reads TGTGCCAGCAGCCAAGGGCGCGGCAGGGGTGACTCACCCCTCCACTTT.

This chain connects TRBV7-3 to TRBJ2-7, with D unresolved. The CDR3 has 15 residues. V dropped 4 bases and J dropped 3 bases, with 16 bases sitting between them. Germline V gives CDR1 SGHTA, CDR2 FQGTGA. The CDR3 loop is CASSSQYYYYYEQYF. The CDR3 DNA reads TGTGCCAGCAGCTCCCAGTATTACTACTACTACGAGCAGTACTTC.

The chain employs TRBV20-1 and TRBJ2-7, with 12 nucleotides matching TRBD1. Germline CDR1 reads DFQATT; CDR2 reads SNEGSKA (reference sequence). The CDR3 totals 15 residues. V was clipped by 3 bases and J by 4 bases; unmatched bases: 7. The CDR3 bases are TGCAGTGCTAGCCCGGGACAGGGGGCGCGGTACGAGCAGTACTTC. It yields the protein CSASPGQGARYEQYF.

This clonotype was found many times. The V gene is TRBV7-9, the J gene TRBJ2-7; the D gene is possibly TRBD2 (6 bases). Germline CDR1 is SEHNR and CDR2 is FQNEAQ (reference sequence). The CDR3 sequence is 15 residues long. V was trimmed by 1 base and J by 2 bases, leaving 12 bases between them. The DNA for the CDR3 is TGTGCCAGCAGCTTAGGACTGGGCGGGACCTACGAGCAGTACTTC. Its protein is CASSLGLGGTYEQYF.

This chain uses TRBV6-1 with TRBJ2-5; D gene unclear. Germline lookup yields CDR1 MNHNS and CDR2 SASEGT. This CDR3 region has 15 residues. V lost 6 bases to trimming and J lost 4 bases, with 18 bases between them. The CDR3 protein is CASRPGLGARETQYF. The CDR3 DNA follows: TGTGCCAGCAGGCCGGGCCTCGGAGCAAGAGAGACCCAGTACTTC.

A few counts support this clonotype. The chain combines TRBV19 with TRBJ1-2, with 11 bases identical to TRBD1. V gave up 5 bases and J gave up 8 bases; unmatched junction bases: 7. Looked up from germline, CDR1 is LNHDA and CDR2 is SQIVND (reference sequence). The CDR3 is 14 residues long. The CDR3 bases are TGTGCCAGTAGTGCCGGGACAGGGGGTCGAGGCTACACCTTC. Amino acids: CASSAGTGGRGYTF.

A note on this clonotype: A read error may explain this, as a much larger clone is one base away. The rearrangement uses TRBV10-3 and TRBJ1-4, with D perhaps matching TRBD1 (5 bases). The length of the CDR3 is 16 residues. Germline V gene sequence: CDR1 ENHRY, CDR2 SYGVKD. Trimming shortened V by 6 bases and J by 5 bases, and 19 bases separated the two germline ends. The CDR3 loop is CAIRKELRGRNEKLFF. For the CDR3, the DNA is TGTGCCATCAGGAAGGAGTTACGGGGGAGGAATGAAAAACTGTTTTTT.

Comment on this clonotype: This clone may be a read error of a much larger clone one base away. This chain links TRBV13 with TRBJ1-5; unclear D gene. CDR1 is PRHDT and CDR2 is FYEKMQ in the germline V gene (reference sequence). The CDR3 sequence is 14 residues long. The CDR3 is CAGSLAASNQPQHF. The DNA of the CDR3 is TGTGCCGGCAGCTTAGCAGCTAGCAATCAGCCCCAGCATTTT.

The rearrangement joins TRBV7-9 to TRBJ2-7; D assignment may be TRBD1 or TRBD2 (5 bases each). CDR1 is SEHNR, CDR2 FQNEAQ, per germline (reference sequence). V was clipped by 5 bases and J by 5 bases, with 19 bases between them. The CDR3 runs 15 residues. Written as DNA, the CDR3 is TGTGCCAGCAGCACCCCCCCGGACTCAGGGAACGAGCAGTACTTC. Protein sequence: CASSTPPDSGNEQYF.

This clonotype was found many times. The V call is TRBV2, the J call TRBJ2-5; no clear D gene. Per germline, CDR1 SNHLY and CDR2 FYNNEI. The CDR3 has 12 residues. Trimming cost V 4 bases and J 4 bases, with 7 bases left between them. The CDR3 region has the DNA TGTGCCAGCAGTGTGGGCAGAGAGACCCAGTACTTC. Residues: CASSVGRETQYF.

V and J are TRBV2 and TRBJ1-6; 10 bases line up with TRBD1. The V segment lost 5 bases and the J segment 10 bases; nucleotides outside the gene matches: 8. From germline, CDR1 is SNHLY and CDR2 FYNNEI. The CDR3 consists of 15 residues. The CDR3 reads CASSPGQGGGSPLHF. For the CDR3, the DNA is TGTGCCAGCAGTCCCGGACAGGGGGGAGGGTCACCCCTCCACTTT. Drawing the rest from reference TRBV2 and TRBJ1-6, the complete variable domain is EPEVTQTPSHQVTQMGQEVILRCVPISNHLYFYWYRQILGQKVEFLVSFYNNEISEKSEIFDDQFSVERPDGSNFTLKIRSTKLEDSAMYFCASSPGQGGGSPLHFGNGTRLTVT.

The chain has TRBV25-1 and TRBJ2-7; possibly TRBD1 for D (6 bases). Germline V lookup: CDR1 MGHDK, CDR2 SYGVNS. This CDR3 region has 12 residues. V was shortened by 8 bases and J by 9 bases, with 17 bases between the two germline ends. The CDR3 protein is CASGYTGSAQYF. In DNA, the CDR3 is TGTGCCAGCGGGTACACAGGGAGTGCGCAGTACTTC.

The chain is built from TRBV7-9 and TRBJ2-5; perhaps TRBD1 as D (6 bases). This CDR3 comprises 14 residues. V was cut by 6 bases and J by 2 bases, with 13 bases left in between. The V gene's germline CDR1 is SEHNR and CDR2 FQNEAQ (reference sequence). CDR3 protein: CASSEARGQETQYF. In nucleotides, the CDR3 is TGTGCCAGCAGTGAAGCGAGGGGGCAAGAGACCCAGTACTTC.

The chain employs TRBV14 and TRBJ2-5, with 10 bases aligning to TRBD1. The germline CDR1 and CDR2 sequences are SGHDN and FVKESK. Germline trimming cut 5 bases from V and 2 bases from J; bases unmatched to any gene: 11. The CDR3 runs to 17 residues. The CDR3 nucleotides are TGTGCCAGCAGCTTGGATGGGGGACAGGGGCTACAAGAGACCCAGTACTTC. Residues: CASSLDGGQGLQETQYF.

This clonotype was found many times. The chain recombines TRBV14 with TRBJ2-5; D is unresolved. Germline CDR1 SGHDN, CDR2 FVKESK. The V end was cut by 1 base, the J end by 7 bases, with 10 bases between. The CDR3 contains 13 residues. As DNA, the CDR3 is TGTGCCAGCAGCCAAGTTGGCTGGGCGACCCAGTACTTC. Protein: CASSQVGWATQYF.

This chain joins TRBV15 and TRBJ2-6, with 10 bases identical to TRBD1. Trimming took 11 bases from V and 0 from J; bases not matched to a gene: 4. CDR3 length: 15 amino acids. CDR1 LNHNV and CDR2 YYDKDF come from the germline V gene (reference sequence). The DNA of the CDR3 is TGTGCCCAGACAGGGGGCGTCTCTGGGGCCAACGTCCTGACTTTC. Amino acid sequence: CAQTGGVSGANVLTF.

The sample holds a few counts of this clonotype. This rearrangement joins TRBV19 to TRBJ1-6, with a tentative D call TRBD1 (5 bases). Germline V gene lookup returns CDR1 LNHDA and CDR2 SQIVND (reference sequence). There are 15 residues in the CDR3. V lost 5 bases and J 3 bases, leaving 11 bases between the germline ends. The CDR3 region is CASSEMGDYNSPLHF. The CDR3, as DNA: TGTGCCAGTAGTGAGATGGGGGACTATAATTCACCCCTCCACTTT. The complete variable domain, with remaining parts taken from reference TRBV19 and TRBJ1-6, reads DGGITQSPKYLFRKEGQNVTLSCEQNLNHDAMYWYRQDPGQGLRLIYYSQIVNDFQKGDIAEGYSVSREKKESFPLTVTSAQKNPTAFYLCASSEMGDYNSPLHFGNGTRLTVT.

This clonotype was counted ten times or more. The chain has TRBV5-8 and TRBJ1-2; 9 nucleotides align to TRBD1. Trimming cost V 4 bases and J 6 bases; bases outside gene matches: 7. CDR3 length: 14 amino acids. Germline-derived CDR1 and CDR2 are SGHTS and YDEGEE. CDR3 sequence (DNA): TGTGCCAGCAGCGCCGACAGGGGGATGAATGGCTACACCTTC. Encoded protein: CASSADRGMNGYTF.

Ten or more counts support this clonotype. The chain couples TRBV29-1 to TRBJ2-5; weak D call: TRBD1 (6 bases). This CDR3 comprises 14 residues. Germline V gene lookup returns CDR1 SQVTM and CDR2 ANQGSEA. V was pared by 0 bases and J by 9 bases, with 17 bases between. Here the CDR3 reads CSVEDQGTLTAQYF. The CDR3 DNA follows: TGCAGCGTTGAAGATCAGGGGACCCTTACGGCCCAGTACTTC.

This clonotype was counted many times. V and J are TRBV2 and TRBJ1-5, with unresolved D. This CDR3 spans 15 amino acids. V lost 6 bases and J lost 1, with 13 bases in between. Germline values: CDR1 SNHLY, CDR2 FYNNEI. In DNA, the CDR3 is TGTGCCAGCAGCGTTGACGGGAAAAGCAATCAGCCCCAGCATTTT. Protein sequence: CASSVDGKSNQPQHF.

A remark on this clonotype: A much more abundant neighbour one base away suggests this may be a read error. The rearrangement links TRBV4-2 to TRBJ2-5; D possibly corresponds to TRBD1 (5 bases). Germline CDR1 is LGHNA and CDR2 is YNFKEQ. The CDR3 sequence is 13 residues long. The CDR3 bases are TGTGCCAGAAGCCAGGGAAGCCAAGAGACCCAGTACTTC. Protein: CARSQGSQETQYF.